Listed below are T cell receptor beta chains from one sample, sequenced in a study of long-term antiretroviral therapy in people with HIV. Sequenced by immunoSEQ multiplex PCR; TCRdb stores in-frame clones only, minus some. The table has some 43,000 clones, about 89% seen once. The specimen comprised unsorted PBMCs, sampled 0.1 years before starting antiretroviral therapy. The receptors were sampled from a woman aged 50 to 65 with HIV. The CDR3 runs from the conserved cysteine through the conserved F or W. Each record gives: J gene, clone size, V gene, D gene, CDR3 protein, CDR3 DNA. A D gene is named only where the DNA matches it firmly. Only some rows state a clone size, as once, few, many or a class for expanded clones.

>TRBJ1-2|few|TRBV7-9|NA
CASVHGRTVPLPAYTF
TGTGCCAGCGTCCATGGACGGACGGTCCCTCTCCCGGCGTACACCTTC
>TRBJ1-2|NA|TRBV18|NA
CASSPLGVGGNYGYTF
TGTGCCAGCTCACCACTCGGAGTTGGGGGCAACTATGGCTACACCTTC
>TRBJ1-3|NA|TRBV30|NA
CAWKISSGNTIYF
TGTGCCTGGAAAATATCTTCTGGAAACACCATATATTTT
>TRBJ2-6|NA|TRBV10-3|NA
CATSVPGANVLTF
TGTGCCACCTCAGTACCGGGGGCCAACGTCCTGACTTTC
>TRBJ2-1|NA|TRBV19|TRBD1
CASSIRTSGTAGDEQFF
TGTGCCAGTAGTATAAGGACCAGTGGGACAGCTGGCGATGAGCAGTTCTTC
>TRBJ1-2|few|TRBV6-4|NA
CASSDSRSGGYTF
TGTGCCAGCAGTGACTCCCGATCCGGGGGCTACACCTTC
>TRBJ2-3|NA|TRBV5-1|NA
CASSLVGGASDTQYF
TGCGCCAGCAGCTTGGTTGGGGGCGCATCAGATACGCAGTATTTT
>TRBJ2-2|NA|TRBV7-9|TRBD2
CASSPSGGNTGELFF
TGTGCCAGCAGCCCTAGCGGGGGGAACACCGGGGAGCTGTTTTTT
>TRBJ2-1|NA|TRBV7-9|TRBD2
CASSLERGGQLGEQFF
TGTGCCAGCAGCTTAGAGCGGGGAGGACAACTGGGTGAGCAGTTCTTC
>TRBJ1-1|NA|TRBV4-3|NA
CASSQAYERRNTEAFF
TGCGCCAGCAGCCAGGCCTACGAAAGACGGAACACTGAAGCTTTCTTT
>TRBJ2-3|NA|TRBV10-3|TRBD2
CAISAAGGTDTQYF
TGTGCCATCAGTGCAGCGGGGGGCACAGATACGCAGTATTTT
>TRBJ2-7|NA|TRBV7-9|TRBD2
CASSSGGGSYEQYF
TGTGCCAGCAGCTCGGGAGGGGGCTCCTACGAGCAGTACTTC
>TRBJ1-6|NA|TRBV9|NA
CASSVTGSNSPLHF
TGTGCCAGCAGCGTGACCGGGTCCAATTCACCCCTCCACTTT
>TRBJ1-2|NA|TRBV28|NA
CASRDGTYYGYTF
TGTGCCAGCAGAGACGGGACATACTATGGCTACACCTTC
>TRBJ1-1|NA|TRBV6-6|NA
CASSPTVGFTEAFF
TGTGCCAGCAGTCCTACAGTGGGGTTCACTGAAGCTTTCTTT
>TRBJ2-3|NA|TRBV4-3|NA
CASSLRPGGSDTQYF
TGCGCCAGCAGCCTCCGACCCGGGGGATCAGATACGCAGTATTTT
>TRBJ1-4|few|TRBV7-9|NA
CASSLVTGTNEKLFF
TGTGCCAGCAGCTTAGTCACAGGGACAAATGAAAAACTGTTTTTT
>TRBJ1-4|NA|TRBV30|TRBD1
CAWKGRGNVGMGTNEKLFF
TGTGCCTGGAAGGGCAGGGGGAACGTTGGTATGGGAACTAATGAAAAACTGTTTTTT
>TRBJ2-5|NA|TRBV5-4|TRBD1
CASSLDRGNQETQYF
TGTGCCAGCAGCTTAGACAGGGGTAATCAAGAGACCCAGTACTTC
>TRBJ1-1|once|TRBV5-1|NA
CASSPGPNTEAFF
TGCGCCAGCAGCCCGGGACCGAACACTGAAGCTTTCTTT
>TRBJ1-3|NA|TRBV13|TRBD1
CASRPRTGLNTIYF
TGTGCCAGCAGGCCCCGGACAGGGCTCAACACCATATATTTT
>TRBJ2-7|NA|TRBV11-2|NA
CASSDRGGSGYEQYF
TGTGCCAGCAGCGATAGGGGTGGGTCTGGCTACGAGCAGTACTTC
>TRBJ1-3|NA|TRBV9|NA
CASSVEGSGNTIYF
TGTGCCAGCAGCGTAGAGGGATCTGGAAACACCATATATTTT
>TRBJ1-2|NA|TRBV19|NA
CASSLAGTYGYTF
TGTGCCAGTAGTCTGGCAGGGACCTATGGCTACACCTTC
>TRBJ2-5|NA|TRBV5-6|NA
CASIQRLEIQETQYF
TGTGCCAGCATCCAAAGACTGGAGATACAAGAGACCCAGTACTTC
>TRBJ1-5|once|TRBV2|TRBD1
CASSERLTGGLGNQPQHF
TGTGCCAGCAGTGAAAGGTTGACAGGGGGCCTGGGCAATCAGCCCCAGCATTTT
>TRBJ2-5|NA|TRBV7-9|TRBD1
CASGRQGTETQYF
TGTGCCAGCGGCCGACAGGGGACAGAGACCCAGTACTTC
>TRBJ2-5|NA|TRBV7-9|NA
CASSITGYLGETQYF
TGTGCCAGCAGCATCACAGGGTACCTGGGAGAGACCCAGTACTTC
>TRBJ1-2|once|TRBV2|NA
CASSEGQGRNYGYTF
TGTGCCAGCTCAGAGGGGCAGGGAAGAAACTATGGCTACACCTTC
>TRBJ2-7|NA|TRBV2|TRBD2
CASSYLAGGRYEQYF
TGTGCCAGCAGTTATCTAGCGGGGGGGCGCTACGAGCAGTACTTC
>TRBJ2-1|NA|TRBV6-4|TRBD1
CASSRDRGTDEQFF
TGTGCCAGCAGTCGGGACAGGGGCACCGATGAGCAGTTCTTC
>TRBJ1-4|once|TRBV6-6|NA
CASSLPQGGFNEKLFF
TGTGCCAGCAGTTTACCTCAGGGAGGGTTTAATGAAAAACTGTTTTTT
>TRBJ2-7|NA|TRBV27|NA
CASQGGQKYEQYF
TGTGCCAGCCAGGGCGGCCAAAAGTACGAGCAGTACTTC
>TRBJ1-1|few|TRBV10-2|NA
CASSVMNTEAFF
TGCGCCAGCAGTGTGATGAACACTGAAGCTTTCTTT
>TRBJ1-1|NA|TRBV7-2|TRBD1
CASSLQGQGQAEAFF
TGTGCCAGCAGCTTACAAGGACAGGGTCAGGCTGAAGCTTTCTTT
>TRBJ1-1|NA|TRBV5-6|NA
CASSLAGYGTEAFF
TGTGCCAGCAGCTTGGCAGGGTATGGGACTGAAGCTTTCTTT
>TRBJ1-2|NA|TRBV2|NA
CASSEREAGNYGYTF
TGTGCCAGCAGTGAACGAGAGGCAGGGAACTATGGCTACACCTTC
>TRBJ2-3|NA|TRBV7-2|NA
CASTRTLATDTQYF
TGTGCCAGCACCAGGACTCTAGCCACAGATACGCAGTATTTT
>TRBJ2-7|NA|TRBV27|NA
CASRWDGSTYEQYF
TGTGCCAGCAGATGGGACGGATCTACCTACGAGCAGTACTTC
>TRBJ1-1|NA|TRBV5-1|TRBD1
CASRGTGLNTEAFF
TGCGCCAGCAGGGGGACAGGTCTGAACACTGAAGCTTTCTTT
>TRBJ2-1|NA|TRBV5-1|NA
CASSFEERAYNEQFF
TGCGCCAGCAGCTTTGAGGAGCGGGCCTACAATGAGCAGTTCTTC
>TRBJ2-1|NA|TRBV29-1|NA
CSVGSRAGDEQFF
TGCAGCGTTGGTAGCAGGGCAGGGGATGAGCAGTTCTTC